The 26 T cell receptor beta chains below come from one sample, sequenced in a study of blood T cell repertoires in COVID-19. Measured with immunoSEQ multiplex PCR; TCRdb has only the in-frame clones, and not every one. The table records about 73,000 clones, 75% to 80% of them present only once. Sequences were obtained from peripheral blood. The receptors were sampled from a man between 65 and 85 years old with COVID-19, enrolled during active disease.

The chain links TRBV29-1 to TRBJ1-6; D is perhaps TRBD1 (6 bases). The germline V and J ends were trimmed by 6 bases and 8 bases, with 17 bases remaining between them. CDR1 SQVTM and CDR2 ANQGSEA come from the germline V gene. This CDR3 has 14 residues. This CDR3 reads CSVSTGTKYSPLHF. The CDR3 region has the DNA TGCAGCGTCAGCACCGGGACAAAATATTCACCCCTCCACTTT.

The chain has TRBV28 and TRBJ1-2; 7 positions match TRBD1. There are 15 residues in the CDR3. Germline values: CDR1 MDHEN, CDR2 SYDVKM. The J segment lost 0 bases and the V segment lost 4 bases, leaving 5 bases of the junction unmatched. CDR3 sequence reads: CASSSPGTANYGYTF. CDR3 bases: TGTGCCAGCAGTTCTCCCGGGACAGCTAACTATGGCTACACCTTC.

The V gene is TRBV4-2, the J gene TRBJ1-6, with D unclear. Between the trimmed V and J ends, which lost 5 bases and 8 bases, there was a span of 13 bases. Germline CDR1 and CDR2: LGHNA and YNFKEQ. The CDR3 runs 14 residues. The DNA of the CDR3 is TGTGCCAGCAGCAACGAGGCCGTGGATTCACCCCTCCACTTT. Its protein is CASSNEAVDSPLHF.

This CDR3 reads CASSPRGRVGDTQYF. CDR3 DNA: TGTGCCAGCAGCCCCCGTGGCAGGGTGGGAGATACGCAGTATTTT. The gene calls are TRBV7-3 and TRBJ2-3; tentatively, D is TRBD1 (5 bases). This CDR3 is built from 15 residues. V was clipped by 5 bases and J by 5 bases, with 17 bases between them. Germline values: CDR1 SGHTA, CDR2 FQGTGA.

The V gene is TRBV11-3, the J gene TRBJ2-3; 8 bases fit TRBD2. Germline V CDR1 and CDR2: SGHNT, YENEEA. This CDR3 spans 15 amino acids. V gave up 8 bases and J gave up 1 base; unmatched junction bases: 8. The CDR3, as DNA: TGTGCCAGCGCGTTGGGAGCGGGGGGCACAGATACGCAGTATTTT. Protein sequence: CASALGAGGTDTQYF.

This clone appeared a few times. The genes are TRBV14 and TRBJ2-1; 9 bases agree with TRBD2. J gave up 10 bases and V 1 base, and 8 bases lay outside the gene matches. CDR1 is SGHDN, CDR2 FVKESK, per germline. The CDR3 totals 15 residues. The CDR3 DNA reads TGTGCCAGCAGCCAAGGACTAGCGGTCAAGGGGGAGCAGTTCTTC. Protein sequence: CASSQGLAVKGEQFF.

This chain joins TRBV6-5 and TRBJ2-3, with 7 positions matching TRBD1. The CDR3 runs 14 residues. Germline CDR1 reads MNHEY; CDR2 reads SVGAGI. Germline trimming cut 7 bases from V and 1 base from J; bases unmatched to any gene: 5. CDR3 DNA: TGTGCCAGCACAGACAGGGCCCGCACAGATACGCAGTATTTT. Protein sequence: CASTDRARTDTQYF.

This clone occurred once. Here the CDR3 reads CASSETGQGSYTF. The CDR3, as DNA: TGTGCCAGCAGTGAAACCGGACAGGGGAGCTACACCTTC. This chain connects TRBV2 to TRBJ1-2, with 9 bases lining up with TRBD1. V trimming: 2 bases; J trimming: 9 bases; junction bases outside the gene matches: 4. Germline-derived CDR1 and CDR2 are SNHLY and FYNNEI. CDR3 size: 13 residues.

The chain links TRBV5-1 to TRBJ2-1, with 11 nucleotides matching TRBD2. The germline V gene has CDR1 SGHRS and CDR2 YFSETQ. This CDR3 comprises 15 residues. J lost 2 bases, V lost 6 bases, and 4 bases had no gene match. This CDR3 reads CASTQTSGTYNEQFF. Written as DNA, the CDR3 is TGCGCCAGCACCCAGACTAGCGGGACCTACAATGAGCAGTTCTTC.

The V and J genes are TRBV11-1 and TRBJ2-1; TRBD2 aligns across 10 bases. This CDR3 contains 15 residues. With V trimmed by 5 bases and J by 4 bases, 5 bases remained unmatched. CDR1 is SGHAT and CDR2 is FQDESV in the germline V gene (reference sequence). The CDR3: CASSPGLAVYNEQFF. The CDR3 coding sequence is TGTGCCAGCAGCCCCGGACTAGCGGTGTACAATGAGCAGTTCTTC.

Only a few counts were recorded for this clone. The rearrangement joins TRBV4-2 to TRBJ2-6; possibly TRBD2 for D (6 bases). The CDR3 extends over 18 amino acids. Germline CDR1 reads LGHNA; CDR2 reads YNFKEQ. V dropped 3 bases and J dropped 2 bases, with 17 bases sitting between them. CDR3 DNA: TGTGCCAGCAGCCACTCATTGGAGGGTGGTACTGGGGCCAACGTCCTGACTTTC. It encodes CASSHSLEGGTGANVLTF.

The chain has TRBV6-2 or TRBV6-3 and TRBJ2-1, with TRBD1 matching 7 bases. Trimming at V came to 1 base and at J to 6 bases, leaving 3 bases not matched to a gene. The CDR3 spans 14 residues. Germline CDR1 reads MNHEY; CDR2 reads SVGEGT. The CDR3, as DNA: TGTGCCAGCAGTTACTTCGCAGGGGGCAATGAGCAGTTCTTC. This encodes CASSYFAGGNEQFF.

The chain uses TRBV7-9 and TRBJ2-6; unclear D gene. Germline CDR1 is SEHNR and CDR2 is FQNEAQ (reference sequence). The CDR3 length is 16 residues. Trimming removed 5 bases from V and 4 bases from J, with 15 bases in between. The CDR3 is CASSPSLASGANVLTF. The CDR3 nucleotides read TGTGCCAGCAGCCCCAGTTTAGCCTCAGGGGCCAACGTCCTGACTTTC.

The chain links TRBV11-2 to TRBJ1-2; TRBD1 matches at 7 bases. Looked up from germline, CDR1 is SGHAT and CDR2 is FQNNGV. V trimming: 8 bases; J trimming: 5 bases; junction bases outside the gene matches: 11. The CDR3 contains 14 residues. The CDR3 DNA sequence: TGTGCCAGCTCCAATTCAGGGGGTTTATATGGCTACACCTTC. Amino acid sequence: CASSNSGGLYGYTF. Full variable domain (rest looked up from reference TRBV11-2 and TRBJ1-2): EAGVAQSPRYKIIEKRQSVAFWCNPISGHATLYWYQQILGQGPKLLIQFQNNGVVDDSQLPKDRFSAERLKGVDSTLKIQPAKLEDSAVYLCASSNSGGLYGYTFGSGTRLTVV.

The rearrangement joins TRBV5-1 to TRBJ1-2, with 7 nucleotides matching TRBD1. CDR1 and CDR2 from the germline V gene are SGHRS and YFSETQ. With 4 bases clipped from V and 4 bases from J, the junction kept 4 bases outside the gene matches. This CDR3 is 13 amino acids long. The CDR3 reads CASSPGQPYGYTF. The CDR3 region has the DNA TGCGCCAGCAGCCCGGGACAGCCCTATGGCTACACCTTC.

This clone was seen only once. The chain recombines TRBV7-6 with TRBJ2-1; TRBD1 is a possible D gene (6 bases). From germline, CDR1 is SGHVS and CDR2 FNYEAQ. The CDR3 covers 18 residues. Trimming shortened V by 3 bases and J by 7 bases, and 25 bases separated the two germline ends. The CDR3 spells CASSLAAGDTTGGNEQFF. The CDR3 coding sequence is TGTGCCAGCAGCTTGGCCGCCGGGGACACGACGGGTGGGAATGAGCAGTTCTTC.

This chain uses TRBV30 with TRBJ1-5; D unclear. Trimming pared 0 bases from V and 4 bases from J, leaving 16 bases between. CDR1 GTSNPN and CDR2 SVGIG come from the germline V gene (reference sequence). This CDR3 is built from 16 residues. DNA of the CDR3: TGTGCCTGGAGTGTAGCATCTTCCATACCGAATCAGCCCCAGCATTTT. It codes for CAWSVASSIPNQPQHF. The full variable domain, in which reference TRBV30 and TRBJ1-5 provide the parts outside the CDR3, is SQTIHQWPATLVQPVGSPLSLECTVEGTSNPNLYWYRQAAGRGLQLLFYSVGIGQISSEVPQNLSASRPQDRQFILSSKKLLLSDSGFYLCAWSVASSIPNQPQHFGDGTRLSIL.

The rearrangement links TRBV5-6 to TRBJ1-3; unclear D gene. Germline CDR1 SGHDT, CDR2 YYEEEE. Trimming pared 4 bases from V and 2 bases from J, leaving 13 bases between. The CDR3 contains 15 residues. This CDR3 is CASSPTWSTGNTIYF. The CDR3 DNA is TGTGCCAGCAGCCCTACCTGGAGCACTGGAAACACCATATATTTT.

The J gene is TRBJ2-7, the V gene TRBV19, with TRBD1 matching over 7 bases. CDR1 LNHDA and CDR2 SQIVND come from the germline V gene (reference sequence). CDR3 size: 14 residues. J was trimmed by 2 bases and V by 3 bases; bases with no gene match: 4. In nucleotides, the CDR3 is TGTGCCAGTAGTATTGAAGACAGGGCCTACGAGCAGTACTTC. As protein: CASSIEDRAYEQYF.

Here the CDR3 reads CASSLGRGGSYEQYF. CDR3 nucleotide sequence: TGTGCCAGCAGCTTGGGGCGCGGGGGCTCCTACGAGCAGTACTTC. The chain uses TRBV5-4 and TRBJ2-7, with 7 bases lining up with TRBD2. V lost 0 bases, J lost 0 bases, and 3 bases stayed unmatched. The CDR3 loop spans 15 amino acids. Germline values: CDR1 SGHNT, CDR2 YYREEE (reference sequence).

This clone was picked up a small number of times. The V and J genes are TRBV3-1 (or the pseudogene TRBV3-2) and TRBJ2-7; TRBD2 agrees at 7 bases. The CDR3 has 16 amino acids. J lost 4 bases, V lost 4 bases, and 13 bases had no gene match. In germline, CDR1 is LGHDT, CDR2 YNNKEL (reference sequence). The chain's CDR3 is CASSLTTGTNRYEQYF. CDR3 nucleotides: TGTGCCAGCAGCCTTACGACCGGGACTAACAGATACGAGCAGTACTTC.

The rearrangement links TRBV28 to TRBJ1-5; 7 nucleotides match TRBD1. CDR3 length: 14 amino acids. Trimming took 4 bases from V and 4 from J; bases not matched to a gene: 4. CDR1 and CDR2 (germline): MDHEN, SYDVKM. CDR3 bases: TGTGCCAGCAGTTGGGGACAGATAAATCAGCCCCAGCATTTT. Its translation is CASSWGQINQPQHF.

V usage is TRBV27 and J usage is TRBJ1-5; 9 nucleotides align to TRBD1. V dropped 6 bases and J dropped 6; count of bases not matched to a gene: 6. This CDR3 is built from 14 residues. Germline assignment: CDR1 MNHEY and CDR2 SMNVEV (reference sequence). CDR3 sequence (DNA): TGTGCCAGCAGCTCCGGGACAGGGTTTCAGCCCCAGCATTTT. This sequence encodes CASSSGTGFQPQHF.

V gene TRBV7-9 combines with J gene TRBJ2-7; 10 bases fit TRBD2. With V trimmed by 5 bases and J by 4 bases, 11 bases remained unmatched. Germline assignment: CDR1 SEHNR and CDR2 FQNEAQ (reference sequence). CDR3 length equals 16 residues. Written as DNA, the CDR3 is TGTGCCAGCAGCGACGGGACTAGCGACCCTTTTTACGAGCAGTACTTC. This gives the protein CASSDGTSDPFYEQYF.

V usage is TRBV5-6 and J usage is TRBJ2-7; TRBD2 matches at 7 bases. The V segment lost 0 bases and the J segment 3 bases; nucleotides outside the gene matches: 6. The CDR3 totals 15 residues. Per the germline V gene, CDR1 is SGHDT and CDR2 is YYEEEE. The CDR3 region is CASSLASGLFYEQYF. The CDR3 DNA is TGTGCCAGCAGCTTGGCTAGCGGATTATTCTACGAGCAGTACTTC.

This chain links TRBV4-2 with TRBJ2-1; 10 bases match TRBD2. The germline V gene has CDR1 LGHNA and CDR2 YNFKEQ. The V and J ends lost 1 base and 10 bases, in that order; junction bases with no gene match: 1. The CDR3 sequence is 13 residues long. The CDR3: CASSQGLAGEQFF. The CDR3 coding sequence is TGTGCCAGCAGCCAAGGACTAGCGGGCGAGCAGTTCTTC.